This T cell receptor (beta chain) was captured in a study of blood T cell repertoires in COVID-19. Study context: The United States, Italy and Spain supplied acute and convalescent COVID-19 samples. PBMCs, B-cell-depleted T cells, or T cells were the source of the cDNA or gDNA that made up the material.

The germline V gene encodes CDR1 MNHNS and CDR2 SASEGT. Trimming took off 2 bases at V and 14 bases at J, with 10 bases between the two ends. The CDR3 is made up of 12 amino acids. This clone was observed a handful of times. As processed by the authors: Amplification from reference gene primers served as the basis for estimated nucleated cell counts. Profiling relied on immunoSEQ multiplex PCR, and the TCRdb table lists in-frame clones only, not all of them. Clone size and the V and J calls come from that table; the DNA yielded D and trimming. The top ten clones hold roughly 5.5% of a sample with 95,000 to 110,000 clones, 90% to 95% of them seen once.

This TCR was sampled from a human donor in a cohort sampled during active COVID-19. The chain carries TRBV6-1 and TRBJ1-6, with D unclear. Sequenced: peripheral blood. The chain's CDR3 is CASSERGASLHF. The CDR3 DNA is TGTGCCAGCAGTGAACGGGGTGCGTCCCTCCACTTT.